This is a list of T cell receptor beta chains from one sample in a study of cytomegalovirus exposure and HLA in healthy donors. Produced via immunoSEQ multiplex PCR; TCRdb's table is partial and in-frame only. In the table there are 90,000 to 120,000 clones, 60% to 85% of which are singletons. The material sequenced was PBMCs. The source of these receptors is a woman younger than 35 in good health and CMV-seropositive. CDR3s include the opening cysteine and the closing phenylalanine or tryptophan. Fields, in order: D gene, clone size, J gene, V gene, CDR3 protein. A D gene is named only where the DNA matches it firmly. Clone size is given for some rows only: seen once, a few or many times, or a class if the clone is expanded.

TRBD1 | - | TRBJ1-6 | TRBV19 | CASKPGQEYSPLHF
- | - | TRBJ2-7 | TRBV30 | CAYESGYEQYF
- | - | TRBJ2-5 | TRBV7-8 | CASSPTSGGETQYF
- | - | TRBJ1-5 | TRBV2 | CASSEAVGRYSNQPQHF
- | once | TRBJ1-1 | TRBV7-3 | CASSPQSGANTEAFF
- | - | TRBJ1-5 | TRBV30 | CAWSAPGGNQPQHF
TRBD2 | - | TRBJ2-3 | TRBV28 | CASSLSGITDTQYF
TRBD2 | few | TRBJ2-1 | TRBV6-4 | CASKGLAGDGSDEQFF
- | - | TRBJ2-3 | TRBV30 | CAWSVGSGSADTQYF
TRBD2 | once | TRBJ2-5 | TRBV30 | CAWALGGIKETQYF
TRBD2 | - | TRBJ2-2 | TRBV6-5 | CASSQLAGETGELFF
TRBD1 | - | TRBJ2-6 | TRBV28 | CASSLEDRAGANVLTF
- | once | TRBJ2-7 | TRBV7-2 | CASSLAVSYEQYF
- | few | - | TRBV6-1 | CASSAGSYEQYF
- | - | TRBJ2-7 | TRBV9 | CASSVGRGEWEEQYF
TRBD2 | few | TRBJ2-6 | TRBV25-1 | CASSETSGINSGANVLTF
- | - | TRBJ2-7 | TRBV9 | CASSVGAAYEQYF
- | - | TRBJ2-2 | TRBV15 | CATSRPDRSGELFF
TRBD1 | few | TRBJ2-7 | TRBV30 | CAWTRDSNRQYF
- | few | TRBJ2-7 | TRBV13 | CASSLTGFSYEQYF
- | - | TRBJ2-7 | TRBV11-2 | CASSPELIDASEQYF
TRBD2 | - | TRBJ2-5 | TRBV5-1 | CASSLDGRAQETQYF
TRBD2 | - | TRBJ2-7 | TRBV27 | CASSLLAGGAYEQYF
TRBD1 | - | TRBJ1-2 | TRBV6-5 | CASSWRDRPNYGYTF
- | few | TRBJ2-7 | TRBV6-5 | CASRFYRASSYEQYF
- | - | TRBJ1-2 | TRBV28 | CASTNPRRANYGYTF
- | once | TRBJ2-2 | TRBV5-6 | CASSLPGSVGELFF
TRBD1 | - | TRBJ1-5 | TRBV6-1 | CASTGTVSNQPQHF
TRBD2 | - | TRBJ2-1 | TRBV7-2 | CASSLGRGSYNEQFF
TRBD1 | once | TRBJ1-1 | TRBV28 | CASQVTGDTEAFF
TRBD2 | - | TRBJ2-5 | TRBV7-3 | CASSLTGLVSETQYF
- | - | TRBJ1-5 | TRBV12-5 | CASGLVGQGNQPQHF
- | once | TRBJ1-5 | TRBV4-2 | CASSRAGGGQHF
TRBD1 | - | TRBJ2-3 | TRBV6-5 | CASSPTGQGGDTQYF
- | - | TRBJ1-5 | TRBV6-6 | CAGGGWGQPQHF
- | - | TRBJ1-3 | TRBV5-1 | CASSSGRGRDTIYF
- | once | TRBJ1-4 | TRBV28 | CASSERSLEKLFF
TRBD2 | - | TRBJ2-1 | TRBV28 | CASSPPGLAGVGEQFF
- | - | TRBJ1-1 | TRBV9 | CASSVASGVNTEAFF
TRBD1 | - | TRBJ1-1 | TRBV9 | CASSVATGTGSEAFF
TRBD2 | - | TRBJ2-5 | TRBV11-3 | CASSGGVDRETQYF
TRBD1 | few | TRBJ2-7 | TRBV14 | CASSSDRGVSYEQYF
- | - | TRBJ1-2 | TRBV6-1 | CASRVTSNYGYTF
- | few | TRBJ1-1 | TRBV19 | CASSEQANTEAFF
- | - | TRBJ2-3 | TRBV28 | CASTRWAGRGDTDTQYF
TRBD2 | - | TRBJ2-5 | TRBV28 | CASSHRPGTSGHQETQYF
TRBD2 | - | TRBJ2-1 | TRBV30 | CAWSVELAGPNEQFF
- | - | TRBJ2-7 | TRBV4-1 | CASSLGGGYEQYF
- | - | TRBJ2-2 | TRBV5-1 | CASSLAVDTGELFF
TRBD1 | - | TRBJ1-6 | TRBV28 | CASIDLTGQGNSYNSPLHF
- | once | TRBJ2-5 | TRBV10-3 | CAISAGGHQETQYF
- | medium-sized | TRBJ1-6 | TRBV28 | CASSFSGFNSPLHF
- | - | TRBJ2-7 | TRBV11-3 | CASSFYRVREQYF
- | - | TRBJ1-5 | TRBV6-6 | CASSYLGGNQPQHF
- | once | TRBJ1-2 | TRBV28 | CASRGTGGNYGYTF